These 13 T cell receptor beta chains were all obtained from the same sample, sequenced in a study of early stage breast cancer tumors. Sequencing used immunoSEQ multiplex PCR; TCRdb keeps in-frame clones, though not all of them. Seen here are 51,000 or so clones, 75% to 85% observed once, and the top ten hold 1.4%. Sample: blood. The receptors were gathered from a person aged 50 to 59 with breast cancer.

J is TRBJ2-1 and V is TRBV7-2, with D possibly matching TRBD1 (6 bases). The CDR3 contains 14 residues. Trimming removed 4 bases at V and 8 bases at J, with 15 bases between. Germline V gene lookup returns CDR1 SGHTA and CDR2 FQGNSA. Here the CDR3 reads CASSSSGQPYEQFF. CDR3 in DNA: TGTGCCAGCAGCTCCTCCGGACAGCCCTATGAGCAGTTCTTC.

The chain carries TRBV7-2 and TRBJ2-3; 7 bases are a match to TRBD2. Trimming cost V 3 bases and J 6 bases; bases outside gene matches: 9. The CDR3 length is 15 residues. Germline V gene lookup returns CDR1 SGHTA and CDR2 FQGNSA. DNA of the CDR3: TGTGCCAGCAGCTTCGGCGGGGGAGCAGGGGATACGCAGTATTTT. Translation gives CASSFGGGAGDTQYF.

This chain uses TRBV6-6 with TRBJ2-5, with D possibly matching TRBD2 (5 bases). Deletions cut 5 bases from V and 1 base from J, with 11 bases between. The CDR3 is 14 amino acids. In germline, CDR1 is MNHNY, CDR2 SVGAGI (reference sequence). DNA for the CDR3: TGTGCCAGCAGTACAATCGGAGGCCAAGAGACCCAGTACTTC. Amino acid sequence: CASSTIGGQETQYF.

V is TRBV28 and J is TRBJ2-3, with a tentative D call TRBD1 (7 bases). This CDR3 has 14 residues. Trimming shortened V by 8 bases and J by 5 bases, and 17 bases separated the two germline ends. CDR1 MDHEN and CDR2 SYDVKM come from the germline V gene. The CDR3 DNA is TGTGCCAGCCACGGGACAGCGGAGGGAGATACGCAGTATTTT. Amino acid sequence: CASHGTAEGDTQYF. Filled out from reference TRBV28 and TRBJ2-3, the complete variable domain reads DVKVTQSSRYLVKRTGEKVFLECVQDMDHENMFWYRQDPGLGLRLIYFSYDVKMKEKGDIPEGYSVSREKKERFSLILESASTNQTSMYLCASHGTAEGDTQYFGPGTRLTVL.

The chain's CDR3 is CASSDVKGANYGYTF. The CDR3 nucleotides read TGCGCCAGCAGTGATGTGAAGGGAGCTAACTATGGCTACACCTTC. The rearrangement links TRBV10-2 to TRBJ1-2; D remains unclear. Trimming removed 3 bases from V and 0 bases from J, with 11 bases in between. CDR1 WSHSY and CDR2 SAAADI come from the germline V gene. CDR3 length: 15 amino acids.

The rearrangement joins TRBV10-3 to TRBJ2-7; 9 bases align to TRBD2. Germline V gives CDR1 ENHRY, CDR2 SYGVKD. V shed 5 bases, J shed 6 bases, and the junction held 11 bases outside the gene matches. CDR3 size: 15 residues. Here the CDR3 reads CAISPSGLARIEQYF. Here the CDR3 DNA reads TGTGCCATCAGTCCCAGCGGACTAGCGAGAATCGAGCAGTACTTC.

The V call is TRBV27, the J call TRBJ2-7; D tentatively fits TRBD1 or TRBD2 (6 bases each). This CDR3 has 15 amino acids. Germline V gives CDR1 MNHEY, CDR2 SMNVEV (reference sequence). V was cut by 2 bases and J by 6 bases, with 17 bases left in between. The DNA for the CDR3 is TGTGCCAGCAGTTTAGGGTACGGGGGCCAGGGCGAGCAGTACTTC. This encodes CASSLGYGGQGEQYF.

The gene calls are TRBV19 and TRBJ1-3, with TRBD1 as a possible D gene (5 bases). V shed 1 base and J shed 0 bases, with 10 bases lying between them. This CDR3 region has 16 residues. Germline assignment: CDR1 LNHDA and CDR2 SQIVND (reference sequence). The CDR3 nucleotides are TGTGCCAGTAGTATAGCGGGACGGCTCTCTGGAAACACCATATATTTT. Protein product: CASSIAGRLSGNTIYF.

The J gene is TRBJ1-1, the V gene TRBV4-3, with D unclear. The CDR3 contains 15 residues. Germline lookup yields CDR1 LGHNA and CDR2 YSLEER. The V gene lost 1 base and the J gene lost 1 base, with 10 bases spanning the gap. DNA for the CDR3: TGCGCCAGCAGCCAAGGACTGCAGGCGAACACTGAAGCTTTCTTT. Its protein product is CASSQGLQANTEAFF.

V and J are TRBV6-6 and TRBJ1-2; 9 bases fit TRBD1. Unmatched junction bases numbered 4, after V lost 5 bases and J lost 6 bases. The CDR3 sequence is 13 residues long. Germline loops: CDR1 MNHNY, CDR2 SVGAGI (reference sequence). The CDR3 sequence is CASSHRTGDGYTF. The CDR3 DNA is TGTGCCAGCAGTCACAGGACAGGGGATGGCTACACCTTC.

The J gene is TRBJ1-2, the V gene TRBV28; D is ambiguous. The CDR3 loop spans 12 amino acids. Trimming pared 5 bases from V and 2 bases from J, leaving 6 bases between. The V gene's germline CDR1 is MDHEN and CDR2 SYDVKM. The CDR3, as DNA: TGTGCCAGCAGTCTAGGGAACTATGGCTACACCTTC. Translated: CASSLGNYGYTF.

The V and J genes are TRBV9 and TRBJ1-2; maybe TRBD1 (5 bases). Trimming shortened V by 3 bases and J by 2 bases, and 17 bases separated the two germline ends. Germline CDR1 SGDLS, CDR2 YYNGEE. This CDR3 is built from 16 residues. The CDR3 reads CASSGLKQGLNYGYTF. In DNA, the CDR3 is TGTGCCAGCAGCGGCCTAAAGCAGGGCCTCAACTATGGCTACACCTTC.

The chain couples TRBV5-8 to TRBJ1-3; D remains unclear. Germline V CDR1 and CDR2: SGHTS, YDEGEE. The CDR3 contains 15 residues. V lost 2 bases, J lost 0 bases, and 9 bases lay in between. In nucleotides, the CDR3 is TGTGCCAGCAGCTTCGCAGCGAGCTCTGGAAACACCATATATTTT. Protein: CASSFAASSGNTIYF. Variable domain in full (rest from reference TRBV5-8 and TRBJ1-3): EAGVTQSPTHLIKTRGQQATLRCSPISGHTSVYWYQQALGLGLQFLLWYDEGEERNRGNFPPRFSGRQFPNYSSELNVNALELEDSALYLCASSFAASSGNTIYFGEGSWLTVV.